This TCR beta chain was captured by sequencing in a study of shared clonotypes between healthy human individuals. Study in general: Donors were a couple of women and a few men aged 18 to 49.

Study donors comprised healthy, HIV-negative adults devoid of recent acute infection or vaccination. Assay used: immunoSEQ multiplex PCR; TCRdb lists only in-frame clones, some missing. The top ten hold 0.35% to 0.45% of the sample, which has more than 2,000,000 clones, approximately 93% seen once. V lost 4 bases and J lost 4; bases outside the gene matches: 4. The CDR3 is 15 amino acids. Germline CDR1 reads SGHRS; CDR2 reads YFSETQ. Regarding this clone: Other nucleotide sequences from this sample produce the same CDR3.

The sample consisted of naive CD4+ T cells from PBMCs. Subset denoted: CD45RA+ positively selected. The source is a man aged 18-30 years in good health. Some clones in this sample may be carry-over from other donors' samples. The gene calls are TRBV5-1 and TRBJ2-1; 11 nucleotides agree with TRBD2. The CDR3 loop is CASSPTSGSYNEQFF. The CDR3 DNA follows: TGCGCCAGCAGCCCCACTAGCGGGAGTTACAATGAGCAGTTCTTC.